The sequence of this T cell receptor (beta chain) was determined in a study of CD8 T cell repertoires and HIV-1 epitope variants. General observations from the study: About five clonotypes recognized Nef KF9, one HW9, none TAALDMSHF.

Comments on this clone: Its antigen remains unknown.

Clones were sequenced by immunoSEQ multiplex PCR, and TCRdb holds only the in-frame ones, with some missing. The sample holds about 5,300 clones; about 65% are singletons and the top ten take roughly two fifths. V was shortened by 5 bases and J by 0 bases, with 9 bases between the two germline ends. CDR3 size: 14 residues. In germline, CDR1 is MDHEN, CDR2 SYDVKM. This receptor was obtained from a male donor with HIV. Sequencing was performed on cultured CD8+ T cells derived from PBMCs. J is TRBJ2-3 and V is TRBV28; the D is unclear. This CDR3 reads CASSHPPSTDTQYF. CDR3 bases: TGTGCCAGCAGTCACCCCCCTAGCACAGATACGCAGTATTTT.